This passage covers 20 T cell receptor beta chains from one sample sequenced in a study of beta chain features in type 1 diabetes. Their specific antigens are unknown. Expressed TCRB transcripts got sequenced, as all isolated RNA was reverse transcribed. TCRdb keeps only in-frame clones here, not all; method: immunoSEQ multiplex PCR. The repertoire consists of over 200,000 clones, with around 9.9% occurring once and the leading ten covering over 0.015%. Overall study findings and caveats: Moderately but significantly shorter TCRB CDR3s were found in Type 1 diabetes patients in all four CD4+ subsets.

Sequencing was done on a sample of naive CD4+ T cells from blood. These receptor sequences come from a man younger than 45 with type 1 diabetes.

The CDR3 DNA reads TGTGCCAGCAGCCAAGATAACCTAGCCGGCCACAATGAGCAGTTCTTC. This sequence encodes CASSQDNLAGHNEQFF. This sequence joins TRBV4-2 and TRBJ2-1; D is possibly TRBD2 (5 bases). The germline V gene encodes CDR1 LGHNA and CDR2 YNFKEQ. The CDR3 runs 16 residues. V lost 0 bases and J 5 bases, leaving 14 bases between the germline ends.

The J gene is TRBJ1-4, the V gene TRBV5-6; D gene ambiguous. Germline-derived CDR1 and CDR2 are SGHDT and YYEEEE. The germline V and J ends were trimmed by 2 bases and 14 bases, with 16 bases remaining between them. This CDR3 contains 13 residues. The DNA of the CDR3 is TGTGCCAGCAGCTTCTCTTACCGGACTGAGCTGTTTTTT. This translates into CASSFSYRTELFF.

On this clone: The sample has other DNA sequences that encode this CDR3 too. The chain has TRBV2 and TRBJ1-1, with TRBD1 matching over 7 bases. CDR1 SNHLY and CDR2 FYNNEI come from the germline V gene. The junction had 4 bases not matched to a gene; V was cut back by 6 bases and J by 0 bases. The CDR3 length is 14 residues. The CDR3 region is CASSRQGMNTEAFF. Here the CDR3 DNA reads TGTGCCAGCAGCCGACAGGGCATGAACACTGAAGCTTTCTTT. Based on the CDR3 plus reference TRBV2 and TRBJ1-1, the full variable domain is EPEVTQTPSHQVTQMGQEVILRCVPISNHLYFYWYRQILGQKVEFLVSFYNNEISEKSEIFDDQFSVERPDGSNFTLKIRSTKLEDSAMYFCASSRQGMNTEAFFGQGTRLTVV.

The chain links TRBV7-8 to TRBJ1-5; D is uncertain. The germline V gene encodes CDR1 SGHVS and CDR2 FQNEAQ. Trimming took 1 base from V and 5 from J, leaving 9 bases between them. This CDR3 contains 14 residues. CDR3 in amino acids: CASSLVFGDQPQHF. CDR3 nucleotides: TGTGCCAGCAGCTTAGTATTCGGGGATCAGCCCCAGCATTTT.

This sequence joins TRBV5-6 and TRBJ2-1; D perhaps matches TRBD1 (5 bases). The V end was cut by 1 base, the J end by 9 bases, with 11 bases between. Germline V gives CDR1 SGHDT, CDR2 YYEEEE. This CDR3 comprises 13 residues. Here the CDR3 DNA reads TGTGCCAGCAGCTTGCATGGGGCCGGTGAGCAGTTCTTC. Protein product: CASSLHGAGEQFF. Complete variable domain (other parts from reference TRBV5-6 and TRBJ2-1): DAGVTQSPTHLIKTRGQQVTLRCSPKSGHDTVSWYQQALGQGPQFIFQYYEEEERQRGNFPDRFSGHQFPNYSSELNVNALLLGDSALYLCASSLHGAGEQFFGPGTRLTVL.

The rearrangement joins TRBV11-2 to TRBJ2-7, with TRBD1 identical over 7 bases. Germline loops: CDR1 SGHAT, CDR2 FQNNGV. V lost 5 bases to trimming and J lost 3 bases; unmatched junction nucleotides: 13. The CDR3 loop spans 16 amino acids. The CDR3 here is CASSPIIGTDFYEQYF. In DNA form, the CDR3 reads TGTGCCAGCAGCCCCATCATTGGGACAGACTTCTACGAGCAGTACTTC.

CDR3 DNA sequence: TGCAGCGTTGATGGGGGGGGACAAGAGACCCAGTACTTC. This codes for CSVDGGGQETQYF. V and J are TRBV29-1 and TRBJ2-5, with 7 bases identical to TRBD2. Germline CDR1 reads SQVTM; CDR2 reads ANQGSEA. The CDR3 contains 13 residues. Trimming removed 3 bases from V and 2 bases from J; junction bases left unmatched: 3. The full variable domain, rest sourced from reference TRBV29-1 and TRBJ2-5, is SAVISQKPSRDICQRGTSLTIQCQVDSQVTMMFWYRQQPGQSLTLIATANQGSEATYESGFVIDKFPISRPNLTFSTLTVSNMSPEDSSIYLCSVDGGGQETQYFGPGTRLLVL.

The chain is built from TRBV28 and TRBJ1-6; 10 bases align to TRBD1. V dropped 1 base and J dropped 10; count of bases not matched to a gene: 16. The germline V gene encodes CDR1 MDHEN and CDR2 SYDVKM. This CDR3 contains 19 residues. The CDR3 bases are TGTGCCAGCAGTTTATCATACACACCACCGGGACAGGGGAACTCACCCCTCCACTTT. Its translation is CASSLSYTPPGQGNSPLHF.

This clone appeared a few times. V is TRBV25-1 and J is TRBJ2-7, with TRBD2 as a possible D gene (5 bases). This CDR3 contains 12 residues. Trimming removed 5 bases from V and 6 bases from J, with 11 bases in between. Germline V CDR1 and CDR2: MGHDK, SYGVNS. CDR3 residues: CASSPGSIEQYF. In DNA, the CDR3 is TGTGCCAGCAGTCCGGGGTCGATCGAGCAGTACTTC.

This clone was seen only a few times. The V gene is TRBV30, the J gene TRBJ1-2; no clear D. Trimming cost V 1 base and J 8 bases, with 11 bases left between them. This CDR3 has 12 amino acids. Per germline, CDR1 GTSNPN and CDR2 SVGIG (reference sequence). In nucleotides, the CDR3 is TGTGCCTGGAGTGCCCGACTAGGCGGCTACACCTTC. It translates to CAWSARLGGYTF.

This clone was detected a few times. The chain carries TRBV4-1 and TRBJ1-2; D is uncertain. Trimming pared 1 base from V and 3 bases from J, leaving 6 bases between. The germline gives CDR1 MGHRA, CDR2 YSYEKL. CDR3 length equals 13 residues. The CDR3 region is CASSQAGDYGYTF. The DNA for the CDR3 is TGCGCCAGCAGCCAAGCCGGGGACTATGGCTACACCTTC.

The sample holds a few counts of this clone. The DNA of the CDR3 is TGCGCCAGCAGCCAACGACAGGACAATGAGCAGTTCTTC. This encodes CASSQRQDNEQFF. The chain employs TRBV4-3 and TRBJ2-1; tentatively, D is TRBD1 (6 bases). There are 13 residues in the CDR3. With 2 bases removed from V and 5 bases from J, the gap between germline ends came to 7 bases. Looked up from germline, CDR1 is LGHNA and CDR2 is YSLEER.

The chain recombines TRBV7-2 with TRBJ2-7, with TRBD2 matching 13 bases. The CDR3 has 16 amino acids. Trimming took 1 base from V and 7 from J; bases not matched to a gene: 7. The germline V gene has CDR1 SGHTA and CDR2 FQGNSA. CDR3 DNA: TGTGCCAGCAGCTTAGAGGGGACTAGCGGGACCGGGGAGCAGTACTTC. It is translated as CASSLEGTSGTGEQYF. Full variable domain (missing parts from reference TRBV7-2 and TRBJ2-7): GAGVSQSPSNKVTEKGKDVELRCDPISGHTALYWYRQSLGQGLEFLIYFQGNSAPDKSGLPSDRFSAERTGGSVSTLTIQRTQQEDSAVYLCASSLEGTSGTGEQYFGPGTRLTVT.

This clone was seen a few times. J is TRBJ2-7 and V is TRBV19; 7 bases align to TRBD1. The CDR3 extends over 16 amino acids. V lost 6 bases, J lost 3 bases, and 14 bases stayed unmatched. Germline V gives CDR1 LNHDA, CDR2 SQIVND (reference sequence). Here the CDR3 DNA reads TGTGCCAGTAGCAAGGGGACAGAACCCCGAAACTACGAGCAGTACTTC. It encodes CASSKGTEPRNYEQYF.

This clone occurred a few times. The chain is built from TRBV29-1 and TRBJ1-1; tentative D call: TRBD1 (5 bases). Trimming removed 4 bases from V and 6 bases from J, with 18 bases in between. This CDR3 spans 14 amino acids. Germline CDR1 SQVTM, CDR2 ANQGSEA. CDR3 DNA sequence: TGCAGCGTTGTTGGGGGGAGAAAGGAAGCTGAAGCTTTCTTT. This sequence encodes CSVVGGRKEAEAFF.

The chain is built from TRBV5-1 and TRBJ2-3, with TRBD2 as a possible D gene (5 bases). This CDR3 contains 15 residues. Germline V lookup: CDR1 SGHRS, CDR2 YFSETQ. V lost 0 bases to trimming and J lost 3 bases, with 11 bases between them. The CDR3 region has the DNA TGCGCCAGCAGCTTGGAGGGAGCTCCAACAGATACGCAGTATTTT. Encoded protein: CASSLEGAPTDTQYF.

The chain joins TRBV29-1 to TRBJ1-1, with 8 bases fitting TRBD1. This CDR3 region has 12 residues. Germline CDR1 and CDR2: SQVTM and ANQGSEA. Trimming took 5 bases from V and 4 from J; bases not matched to a gene: 3. The CDR3 region is CSVRTGGTEAFF. DNA of the CDR3: TGCAGCGTTAGAACAGGGGGCACTGAAGCTTTCTTT. Full variable domain (outside the CDR3, taken from reference TRBV29-1 and TRBJ1-1): SAVISQKPSRDICQRGTSLTIQCQVDSQVTMMFWYRQQPGQSLTLIATANQGSEATYESGFVIDKFPISRPNLTFSTLTVSNMSPEDSSIYLCSVRTGGTEAFFGQGTRLTVV.

V and J are TRBV6-6 and TRBJ2-1, with 7 bases identical to TRBD2. This CDR3 spans 15 amino acids. Germline loops: CDR1 MNHNY, CDR2 SVGAGI (reference sequence). J gave up 9 bases and V 2 bases, and 10 bases lay outside the gene matches. The CDR3 DNA is TGTGCCAGCAGTTACATGGGATGGGGGGGGAGTGAGCAGTTCTTC. It is translated as CASSYMGWGGSEQFF.

The sample holds many counts of this clone. The chain has TRBV23-1 and TRBJ2-4; possible D gene TRBD2, 5 bases. TRBV23-1 is designated an ORF whose function remains uncertain. CDR3 size: 15 residues. Trimming removed 0 bases at V and 8 bases at J, with 14 bases between. CDR3 sequence reads: CASSQSGALEDIQYF. The CDR3 nucleotides read TGCGCCAGCAGTCAATCGGGCGCTCTGGAGGACATTCAGTACTTC.

The V and J genes are TRBV11-3 and TRBJ2-1; TRBD2 matches 10 bases. This CDR3 spans 15 amino acids. CDR1 and CDR2 from the germline V gene are SGHNT and YENEEA. The junction had 10 bases not matched to a gene; V was cut back by 5 bases and J by 9 bases. The CDR3 nucleotides read TGTGCCAGCAGCGAAACTAGCGGGGACGGGGGTGAGCAGTTCTTC. Translated, it gives CASSETSGDGGEQFF.